This is a list of T cell receptor beta chains from one sample in a study of technical replicates of blood from a few donors. The protocol was immunoSEQ multiplex PCR, while the TCRdb copy is restricted to in-frame clones and leaves out a portion. The sample holds 75,000 to 90,000 clones, approximately 90% seen once. Sequenced input: T cells isolated from PBMCs. The receptors here all came from a human donor in good health. The CDR3 runs from the conserved cysteine through the conserved F or W. The D gene is left open where the match is weak. Rows may omit the clone size; those that give it use once, few, many or a size class.

D gene,clone size,J gene,V gene,CDR3 DNA,CDR3 protein
TRBD1,once,TRBJ2-2,TRBV28,TGTGCCAGCAGTCAGGCCGGGACAGGGGGTCGGACCGGGGAGCTGTTTTTT,CASSQAGTGGRTGELFF
-,-,TRBJ2-1,TRBV27,TGTGCCAGCAGGCGGGATCCGAATCGGTACAATGAGCAGTTCTTC,CASRRDPNRYNEQFF
TRBD1,-,TRBJ1-1,TRBV7-9,TGTGCCAGCAACCAACCGGGACAGGGGAAAGCTTTCTTT,CASNQPGQGKAFF
TRBD2,-,TRBJ2-7,TRBV9,TGTGCCAGCAGCGTGTCGGGGGGGTCCCCCTACGAGCAGTACTTC,CASSVSGGSPYEQYF
-,once,TRBJ2-7,TRBV29-1,TGCAGCGTCAAGACAGTGCCTCTACGAATGGGGGCCATTTACGAGCAGTACTTC,CSVKTVPLRMGAIYEQYF
TRBD1,-,TRBJ2-4,TRBV11-3,TGTGCCAGCAGCGGGGGACAGGGGGCGGACATTCAGTACTTC,CASSGGQGADIQYF
TRBD1,-,TRBJ2-1,TRBV12-5,TGTGCTAGTGGTTTGGTCGTATCTCAGGGGGCCCACTACAATGAGCAGTTCTTC,CASGLVVSQGAHYNEQFF
-,-,TRBJ1-2,TRBV28,TGTGCCAGCAGTTTAATGGACAGACATAACTATGGCTACACCTTC,CASSLMDRHNYGYTF
-,-,TRBJ2-1,TRBV7-9,TGTGCCAGCAGCTCCCAAGGCGGGAACAATGAGCAGTTCTTC,CASSSQGGNNEQFF
TRBD1,once,TRBJ1-4,TRBV2,TGTGCCAGCAGTCGGGACAGGGGGCAAAAACTGTTTTTT,CASSRDRGQKLFF
TRBD1,-,TRBJ2-5,TRBV7-8,TGTGCCAGCCGCTACAGGGGGCGCGAGACCCAGTACTTC,CASRYRGRETQYF
TRBD1,once,TRBJ1-1,TRBV5-6,TGTGCCAGCAGCTGGGGACAGGGCGGCAGTAGGACTGAAGCTTTCTTT,CASSWGQGGSRTEAFF
-,once,TRBJ1-5,TRBV19,TGTGCCAGTAGACAGGGCCTCAATCAGCCCCAGCATTTT,CASRQGLNQPQHF
TRBD2,few,TRBJ2-1,TRBV6-5,TGTGCCAGCAGCGGGGGGGCCTGGGAGCAGTTCTTC,CASSGGAWEQFF
TRBD2,once,TRBJ2-3,TRBV5-1,TGCGCCAGCAGCCTAAAGACTAGCGATAGCACAGATACGCAGTATTTT,CASSLKTSDSTDTQYF
TRBD1,few,TRBJ1-6,TRBV10-3,TGTGCCATCAGTGACCGGGACAGGCTCAATTCACCCCTCCACTTT,CAISDRDRLNSPLHF
TRBD2,-,TRBJ2-3,TRBV7-9,TGTGCCAGCAGCTCCTACGGGACTAGCGGCCTCACAGATACGCAGTATTTT,CASSSYGTSGLTDTQYF
TRBD1,-,TRBJ1-4,TRBV10-2,TGCGCCAGCACCGGGCGACAGGGGGCAAGGAGTGAAAAACTGTTTTTT,CASTGRQGARSEKLFF
-,once,TRBJ2-7,TRBV11-3,TGTGCCAGCAGCTTCTCCGGGGACGAGCAGTACTTC,CASSFSGDEQYF
TRBD1,-,TRBJ1-2,TRBV19,TGTGCCAGTATCCCGACCGGTGGACAGGGCTTGTGGGGAGGGCGAGCGAACTATGGCTACACCTTC,CASIPTGGQGLWGGRANYGYTF
TRBD2,-,TRBJ2-7,TRBV6-5,TGTGCCAGCAGTCCCCTCCCTAGCGGAAGCTACGAGCAGTACTTC,CASSPLPSGSYEQYF
-,-,TRBJ2-7,TRBV5-1,TGCGCCAGCAGGTTGTCGACAGACTACGAGCAGTACTTC,CASRLSTDYEQYF
TRBD1,once,TRBJ2-7,TRBV7-3,TGTGCCAGCAGGATTCGAGGACAGGGGTTACCAGAATCTACCTACGAGCAGTACTTC,CASRIRGQGLPESTYEQYF
-,once,TRBJ1-4,TRBV6-1,TGTGCCAGCAGTGGGATAGGGAGCTTTTTGGGGAATGGAAAACTGTTTTTT,CASSGIGSFLGNGKLFF
TRBD1,-,TRBJ2-1,TRBV6-6,TGTGCCAGCAGTAATCCAACAGGGGGATACAATGAGCAGTTCTTC,CASSNPTGGYNEQFF
-,-,TRBJ2-1,TRBV7-6,TGTGCCAGCAGCCTAGAAACAGGGAATGAGCAGTTCTTC,CASSLETGNEQFF
-,-,TRBJ1-1,TRBV2,TGTGCCAGCAGGGTAGACAGGATGGCCCGGATAGCTGAAGCTTTCTTT,CASRVDRMARIAEAFF
-,-,TRBJ2-4,TRBV4-1,TGCGCCAGCAGCCAAGATCCCGAGACATCCGTACCCCTAGCCAAAAACATTCAGTACTTC,CASSQDPETSVPLAKNIQYF
TRBD1,-,TRBJ2-7,TRBV28,TGTGCCAGCAGCCCTGGACAGGGGGGGACCTACGAGCAGTACTTC,CASSPGQGGTYEQYF
TRBD1,-,TRBJ2-7,TRBV6-5,TGTGCCAGCAGTTACCGGGACAGGGTATACGAGCAGTACTTC,CASSYRDRVYEQYF
TRBD1,-,TRBJ1-6,TRBV16,TGTGCCAGCAGCCGGGACAGGGGGCTCACACCCCTCCACTTT,CASSRDRGLTPLHF
TRBD1,-,TRBJ2-3,TRBV29-1,TGCAGCGCCGACAGGGCGAGCACAGATACGCAGTATTTT,CSADRASTDTQYF
TRBD1,once,TRBJ1-5,TRBV28,TGTGCCAGCACATGGGACAGCTATAGCAATCAGCCCCAGCATTTT,CASTWDSYSNQPQHF
-,-,TRBJ1-2,TRBV6-1,TGTGCCAGCAGTGGAACCATCAAGGCGGGGGTAGGATATGGCTACACCTTC,CASSGTIKAGVGYGYTF